The sequence of this T cell receptor beta chain was determined in a study of blood T cells in healthy people across ages. The CDR3 loop spans 16 amino acids. V gave up 5 bases and J gave up 11 bases; unmatched junction bases: 15. Alongside a J-beta primer mix, a sample-barcoded 5' primer served in a second PCR lasting roughly 7 to 11 cycles. In TCRdb, the 5' RACE reads were re-called with MiXCR into one record per CDR3 protein. In the table there are around 670,000 distinct CDR3 sequences, 25% to 30% of which are singletons. Input material: blood. This rearrangement joins TRBV12-3 or TRBV12-4 to TRBJ1-4; the match to TRBD1 covers 9 bases. This receptor was identified in a woman over 75 in good health. The CDR3 here is CASSLLDPSGQGKLFF. DNA for the CDR3: TGTGCCAGCAGTCTCCTAGACCCCTCCGGACAGGGGAAACTGTTTTTT.